This T cell receptor beta chain comes out of a study of blood T cell repertoires in COVID-19. The CDR3 is 13 residues long. In germline, CDR1 is SGHVS, CDR2 FQNEAQ. Trimming removed 1 base at V and 6 bases at J, with 9 bases between. In the source study's methods: Reference gene primers were amplified, and this amplification served to estimate nucleated cell counts. The protocol was immunoSEQ multiplex PCR, while the TCRdb copy is restricted to in-frame clones and leaves out a portion. V and J calls and clone size follow that table, whereas D and trimming were derived from the DNA. The sample includes 200,000 to 300,000 clones, approximately 86% of them seen just once.

This receptor was identified in a woman between 70 and 85 years old with active or convalescent COVID-19. V gene TRBV7-8 combines with J gene TRBJ1-2; D perhaps matches TRBD1 (5 bases). Material for sequencing was peripheral blood. The CDR3 DNA is TGTGCCAGCAGCTTAGGCCGGGGGAATGGCTACACCTTC. Its protein is CASSLGRGNGYTF.